This TCR beta chain derives from a study of response to subunit inactivated influenza vaccine. TCRdb re-derived calls from the RT-PCR reads in MiXCR, one entry per CDR3 protein. The sample contains almost 600,000 distinct CDR3 sequences, 13% to 15% of which appear only once. V trimming: 5 bases; J trimming: 3 bases; junction bases outside the gene matches: 14. This CDR3 is built from 18 residues. CDR1 SGHAT and CDR2 FQDESV come from the germline V gene (reference sequence). This clonotype has a handful of counts. What it binds is unknown. Study results and limitations: It was suggested by the authors that few new T cells are recruited by each seasonal influenza vaccination.

The sample in question was PBMCs from blood, obtained approximately 12 days after vaccination. This receptor was taken from a man aged 45-65 years who received an inactivated influenza vaccine. The chain is built from TRBV11-1 and TRBJ2-1; 9 bases fit TRBD2. The CDR3, as DNA: TGTGCCAGCAGCCCGCCTGATGGGGGGCGGGGGGGCTACAATGAGCAGTTCTTC. Its translation: CASSPPDGGRGGYNEQFF.